The 23 T cell receptor beta chains below were found in one sample sequenced in a study of shared clonotypes between healthy human individuals. Data came from immunoSEQ multiplex PCR; TCRdb stores just in-frame clones and leaves some out. The table includes 950,000 to 1,100,000 clones, 75% to 80% detected once. Material for sequencing was memory CD4+ T cells from PBMCs. Subset here: CD45RA-negative fraction. The source of these receptors is a man younger than 30 in good health. Some clones in this sample may be carry-over from other donors' samples.

Worth noting for this clone: Other DNA sequences within the sample encode an identical CDR3. This chain links TRBV30 with TRBJ1-1; 10 positions agree with TRBD1. The V and J ends lost 5 bases and 6 bases, in that order; junction bases with no gene match: 6. The CDR3 length is 13 residues. The germline gives CDR1 GTSNPN, CDR2 SVGIG (reference sequence). DNA for the CDR3: TGTGCCTGGGCTAGACAGGGGGCATCTGAAGCTTTCTTT. This encodes CAWARQGASEAFF.

The chain employs TRBV5-4 and TRBJ1-2; 10 nucleotides agree with TRBD1. J was trimmed by 8 bases and V by 3 bases; bases with no gene match: 10. Germline assignment: CDR1 SGHNT and CDR2 YYREEE (reference sequence). This CDR3 is 15 amino acids long. CDR3 region: CASSSGGQGSYGYTF. The CDR3 DNA is TGTGCCAGCAGCTCAGGGGGACAGGGGAGTTACGGCTACACCTTC.

The V gene is TRBV10-3, the J gene TRBJ1-2; 8 positions match TRBD1. Germline V gene lookup returns CDR1 ENHRY and CDR2 SYGVKD. This CDR3 comprises 15 residues. J was trimmed by 4 bases and V by 6 bases; bases with no gene match: 10. The CDR3, as DNA: TGTGCCATCAGCTCTGACAGGGGAGGTTCCTATGGCTACACCTTC. Its protein product is CAISSDRGGSYGYTF.

The rearrangement uses TRBV7-9 and TRBJ1-1; 7 nucleotides line up with TRBD1. The trim removed 5 bases at V and 3 bases at J, leaving 6 bases unmatched. The CDR3 totals 14 residues. CDR1 SEHNR and CDR2 FQNEAQ come from the germline V gene (reference sequence). DNA for the CDR3: TGTGCCAGCAGCATGCAACAGGGGCACACTGAAGCTTTCTTT. This codes for CASSMQQGHTEAFF.

A note on this clone: The sample has other DNA sequences that encode this CDR3 too. The rearrangement joins TRBV18 to TRBJ2-5; D gene ambiguous. This CDR3 is 13 amino acids long. Trimming left V 2 bases short and J 3 bases short, with 7 bases between. Germline V gives CDR1 KGHSH, CDR2 LQKENI. Written as DNA, the CDR3 is TGTGCCAGCTCACCAGGGTTGGAAGAGACCCAGTACTTC. Translation: CASSPGLEETQYF.

CDR3 in amino acids: CASSPVTSSYEQYF. As DNA, the CDR3 is TGCGCCAGCAGCCCCGTTACGAGCTCCTACGAGCAGTACTTC. V usage is TRBV5-1 and J usage is TRBJ2-7; D gene ambiguous. Trimming left V 4 bases short and J 0 bases short, with 11 bases between. The CDR3 runs 14 residues. Germline V gives CDR1 SGHRS, CDR2 YFSETQ.

The V call is TRBV27, the J call TRBJ2-7; possibly TRBD2 for D (6 bases). Trimming removed 2 bases at V and 9 bases at J, with 23 bases between. The germline V gene has CDR1 MNHEY and CDR2 SMNVEV (reference sequence). This CDR3 has 16 amino acids. CDR3 nucleotides: TGTGCCAGCAGTTTACGCGGGGTGGGATCCACTTCCGTGCAGTACTTC. It specifies CASSLRGVGSTSVQYF.

This clone was detected only a few times. This chain uses TRBV5-8 with TRBJ1-1, with D tentatively TRBD1 (6 bases). Trimming removed 4 bases at V and 4 bases at J, with 17 bases between. The germline V gene encodes CDR1 SGHTS and CDR2 YDEGEE. CDR3 length: 15 amino acids. CDR3 sequence reads: CASSQFQGYGTEAFF. Here the CDR3 DNA reads TGTGCCAGCAGCCAATTTCAGGGGTATGGCACTGAAGCTTTCTTT.

The rearrangement uses TRBV5-1 and TRBJ2-5; D is unresolved. The CDR3 is made up of 15 amino acids. Trimming removed 4 bases at V and 1 base at J, with 14 bases between. In germline, CDR1 is SGHRS, CDR2 YFSETQ. The CDR3 sequence is CASSIRSNFQETQYF. CDR3 DNA sequence: TGCGCCAGCAGCATCCGTAGCAATTTCCAAGAGACCCAGTACTTC.

J is TRBJ2-7 and V is TRBV18; D gene unclear. V was cut by 3 bases and J by 3 bases, with 6 bases left in between. Germline V gene data show CDR1 as KGHSH and CDR2 as LQKENI. The CDR3 extends over 12 amino acids. DNA for the CDR3: TGTGCCAGCTCACCGGTAAACTACGAGCAGTACTTC. This encodes CASSPVNYEQYF.

J is TRBJ2-2 and V is TRBV5-1, with D perhaps TRBD1 or TRBD2 (6 bases each). This CDR3 region has 16 residues. Germline values: CDR1 SGHRS, CDR2 YFSETQ. Trimming removed 4 bases at V and 4 bases at J, with 17 bases between. The CDR3 region has the DNA TGCGCCAGCAGCCCGAATGGGGGGCGCGCCACCGGGGAGCTGTTTTTT. Residues: CASSPNGGRATGELFF.

Comments on this clone: Different DNA sequences within this sample yield the same CDR3. J is TRBJ2-3 and V is TRBV5-1; tentative D call: TRBD2 (5 bases). Germline V gene lookup returns CDR1 SGHRS and CDR2 YFSETQ. The germline V and J ends were trimmed by 4 bases and 4 bases, with 10 bases remaining between them. This CDR3 has 13 residues. CDR3 sequence reads: CASSPGSADTQYF. CDR3 in DNA: TGCGCCAGCAGCCCTGGGAGTGCAGATACGCAGTATTTT. Full variable domain (missing parts from reference TRBV5-1 and TRBJ2-3): KAGVTQTPRYLIKTRGQQVTLSCSPISGHRSVSWYQQTPGQGLQFLFEYFSETQRNKGNFPGRFSGRQFSNSRSEMNVSTLELGDSALYLCASSPGSADTQYFGPGTRLTVL.

The rearrangement links TRBV6-6 to TRBJ2-1; 8 bases are shared with TRBD1. Germline CDR1 reads MNHNY; CDR2 reads SVGAGI (reference sequence). CDR3 size: 15 residues. The V segment lost 2 bases and the J segment 2 bases; nucleotides outside the gene matches: 2. CDR3 sequence reads: CASSYRDRPYNEQFF. The DNA for the CDR3 is TGTGCCAGCAGTTACAGGGACAGGCCCTACAATGAGCAGTTCTTC.

V gene TRBV27 combines with J gene TRBJ1-2; 8 bases line up with TRBD1. Per the germline V gene, CDR1 is MNHEY and CDR2 is SMNVEV (reference sequence). There are 14 residues in the CDR3. V was pared by 4 bases and J by 3 bases, with 4 bases of the junction left unmatched. CDR3 coding DNA: TGTGCCAGCAGTTCGGCACAGGGGGACTATGGCTACACCTTC. It codes for CASSSAQGDYGYTF.

The chain links TRBV4-3 to TRBJ2-1, with D possibly matching TRBD2 (5 bases). The CDR3 runs to 15 residues. Per germline, CDR1 LGHNA and CDR2 YSLEER. Trimming cost V 4 bases and J 0 bases, with 10 bases left between them. DNA for the CDR3: TGCGCCAGCAGCCTCGGGGATAGCTCCTACAATGAGCAGTTCTTC. Residues: CASSLGDSSYNEQFF.

V and J are TRBV27 and TRBJ2-7; TRBD1 matches at 12 bases. Germline V gene lookup returns CDR1 MNHEY and CDR2 SMNVEV (reference sequence). The CDR3 is made up of 14 amino acids. The trim removed 4 bases at V and 7 bases at J, leaving 5 bases unmatched. CDR3 coding DNA: TGTGCCAGCAGTTCGGGACAGGGGGCGAGGGAGCAGTACTTC. This translates into CASSSGQGAREQYF.

The chain couples TRBV4-3 to TRBJ1-2, with a tentative D call TRBD1 (5 bases). V shed 4 bases and J shed 6 bases, with 18 bases lying between them. Looked up from germline, CDR1 is LGHNA and CDR2 is YSLEER. The CDR3 consists of 15 residues. The CDR3 region is CASSRVNRAGHGYTF. The CDR3 DNA reads TGCGCCAGCAGCCGAGTAAATCGGGCAGGGCATGGCTACACCTTC.

The chain is built from TRBV27 and TRBJ2-6, with no clear D. The CDR3 contains 14 residues. The germline CDR1 and CDR2 sequences are MNHEY and SMNVEV (reference sequence). V lost 5 bases and J 3 bases, leaving 8 bases between the germline ends. CDR3 region: CASSPPFGANVLTF. CDR3 nucleotide sequence: TGTGCCAGCAGTCCTCCTTTTGGGGCCAACGTCCTGACTTTC.

This clone was seen a handful of times. The V gene is TRBV20-1, the J gene TRBJ2-7, with 7 bases matching TRBD1. The CDR3 is made up of 11 amino acids. After removal of 6 bases from V and 4 bases from J, the junction contained 3 bases not matched to a gene. Germline loops: CDR1 DFQATT, CDR2 SNEGSKA (reference sequence). The CDR3 DNA reads TGCAGTGCCTGGGACAGTTACGAGCAGTACTTC. It translates to CSAWDSYEQYF.

The V gene is TRBV27, the J gene TRBJ1-2; a weak D match, TRBD1 (5 bases). Per germline, CDR1 MNHEY and CDR2 SMNVEV (reference sequence). The CDR3 is 13 residues long. The ends were cut back, 6 bases at V and 8 bases at J, with 16 bases in the middle. CDR3 in DNA: TGTGCCAGCAGGCTCCCGGGGACTCGGGGCTACACCTTC. This gives the protein CASRLPGTRGYTF.

The chain joins TRBV6-1 to TRBJ1-1; D not certain. Germline V gives CDR1 MNHNS, CDR2 SASEGT. This CDR3 spans 14 amino acids. V was cut by 2 bases and J by 11 bases, with 18 bases left in between. The chain's CDR3 is CASSELSAESVAFF. CDR3 bases: TGTGCCAGCAGTGAATTGAGCGCTGAGAGTGTCGCTTTCTTT.

This clone was counted between two and nine times. The chain combines TRBV19 with TRBJ1-4; D possibly corresponds to TRBD1 (5 bases). V dropped 7 bases and J dropped 0 bases, with 9 bases sitting between them. The CDR3 runs 14 residues. Germline loops: CDR1 LNHDA, CDR2 SQIVND (reference sequence). The CDR3 reads CASTLTATNEKLFF. The CDR3, as DNA: TGTGCCAGTACCCTGACAGCAACTAATGAAAAACTGTTTTTT.

This sequence joins TRBV29-1 and TRBJ2-5, with TRBD1 matching 7 bases. Looked up from germline, CDR1 is SQVTM and CDR2 is ANQGSEA. J was trimmed by 4 bases and V by 3 bases; bases with no gene match: 2. The CDR3 has 12 residues. CDR3 residues: CSVDTGAETQYF. CDR3 bases: TGCAGCGTTGATACAGGGGCAGAGACCCAGTACTTC.